These 27 T cell receptor beta chains share one sample of origin, sequenced in a study of T cell responses to AZD1222 COVID-19 vaccine. Some clones are missing from TCRdb's copy, which holds only in-frame ones; the method was immunoSEQ multiplex PCR. The data hold roughly 260,000 clones, with 85% to 95% observed a single time. This specimen consisted of peripheral blood, obtained on day 0 of AZD1222 vaccination. The receptors stem from an adult in good health.

The V call is TRBV5-8, the J call TRBJ1-3; D is undetermined. CDR1 and CDR2 (germline): SGHTS, YDEGEE. The V and J ends lost 0 bases and 0 bases respectively, with 7 bases between them. This CDR3 comprises 15 residues. Here the CDR3 DNA reads TGTGCCAGCAGCTTGGCCGGGATCTCTGGAAACACCATATATTTT. It translates to CASSLAGISGNTIYF.

V gene TRBV4-3 combines with J gene TRBJ1-6; D is unclear. Germline V gene lookup returns CDR1 LGHNA and CDR2 YSLEER. Trimming cost V 4 bases and J 5 bases, with 15 bases left between them. CDR3 length equals 16 residues. This chain's CDR3 is CASSPRVGPDNSPLHF. CDR3 nucleotides: TGCGCCAGCAGCCCACGGGTCGGTCCCGATAATTCACCCCTCCACTTT.

The rearrangement links TRBV24-1 to TRBJ1-2; the match to TRBD1 covers 7 bases. CDR3 length: 11 residues. Germline V gene sequence: CDR1 KGHDR, CDR2 SFDVKD. With V trimmed by 8 bases and J by 5 bases, 1 base remained unmatched. In DNA form, the CDR3 reads TGTGCCACCAAGGGACAGTATGGCTACACCTTC. Translating gives CATKGQYGYTF.

Concerning this clone: In the same sample, other DNA sequences code for this CDR3. The chain joins TRBV28 to TRBJ2-7, with unresolved D. The CDR3 spans 12 residues. The germline V and J ends were trimmed by 2 bases and 6 bases, with 8 bases remaining between them. Per the germline V gene, CDR1 is MDHEN and CDR2 is SYDVKM. The chain's CDR3 is CASSLPGSEQYF. CDR3 nucleotides: TGTGCCAGCAGTTTACCTGGCAGCGAGCAGTACTTC. The whole variable domain, filled in from reference TRBV28 and TRBJ2-7, reads DVKVTQSSRYLVKRTGEKVFLECVQDMDHENMFWYRQDPGLGLRLIYFSYDVKMKEKGDIPEGYSVSREKKERFSLILESASTNQTSMYLCASSLPGSEQYFGPGTRLTVT.

The gene calls are TRBV6-2 or TRBV6-3 and TRBJ2-7; possible D gene TRBD1, 6 bases. Germline CDR1 reads MNHEY; CDR2 reads SVGEGT. Trimming cost V 5 bases and J 2 bases, with 16 bases left between them. The CDR3 contains 15 residues. CDR3 in amino acids: CASSRSGASAYEQYF. The CDR3 nucleotides are TGTGCCAGCAGTCGATCAGGGGCTTCCGCCTACGAGCAGTACTTC.

This clone showed up just once. The V gene is TRBV29-1, the J gene TRBJ2-7; 7 bases are shared with TRBD1. V lost 0 bases, J lost 5 bases, and 1 base stayed unmatched. The CDR3 has 12 residues. CDR1 and CDR2 from the germline V gene are SQVTM and ANQGSEA. CDR3: CSVEDGTDEQYF. The CDR3 nucleotides are TGCAGCGTTGAAGATGGGACAGACGAGCAGTACTTC.

As to this clone: Other DNA sequences in this specimen translate into the identical CDR3. V and J are TRBV9 and TRBJ1-5; tentative D call: TRBD1 (5 bases). The CDR3 is 14 residues long. V gave up 3 bases and J gave up 2 bases, with 9 bases separating them. Germline V gene sequence: CDR1 SGDLS, CDR2 YYNGEE. Written as DNA, the CDR3 is TGTGCCAGCAGCGCAGGGACGGGCAATCAGCCCCAGCATTTT. This codes for CASSAGTGNQPQHF. Variable domain in full (rest from reference TRBV9 and TRBJ1-5): DSGVTQTPKHLITATGQRVTLRCSPRSGDLSVYWYQQSLDQGLQFLIQYYNGEERAKGNILERFSAQQFPDLHSELNLSSLELGDSALYFCASSAGTGNQPQHFGDGTRLSIL.

This chain links TRBV5-1 with TRBJ2-7; a weak D match, TRBD2 (6 bases). The CDR3 is made up of 14 amino acids. Germline values: CDR1 SGHRS, CDR2 YFSETQ. V lost 4 bases and J 0 bases, leaving 11 bases between the germline ends. CDR3 region: CASSTSGSSYEQYF. The CDR3 nucleotides read TGCGCCAGCAGCACCTCCGGGAGCTCCTACGAGCAGTACTTC.

This chain joins TRBV4-1 and TRBJ2-7; weak D call: TRBD2 (6 bases). Germline CDR1 MGHRA, CDR2 YSYEKL. The CDR3 spans 17 residues. V gave up 0 bases and J gave up 4 bases, with 19 bases separating them. The CDR3 DNA follows: TGCGCCAGCAGCCAAGAGAGAGGCGCTTCAGGAGGGTACGAGCAGTACTTC. This sequence encodes CASSQERGASGGYEQYF.

The chain uses TRBV9 and TRBJ2-1, with 9 bases matching TRBD1. V shed 2 bases and J 4 bases; nucleotides not matched to a gene: 7. The CDR3 is 16 residues long. In germline, CDR1 is SGDLS, CDR2 YYNGEE. Written as DNA, the CDR3 is TGTGCCAGCAGCGTGGGGACAGGGACCCAATACAATGAGCAGTTCTTC. It specifies CASSVGTGTQYNEQFF.

V gene TRBV9 combines with J gene TRBJ1-2; D not certain. The CDR3 is 13 amino acids. Trimming took 0 bases from V and 2 from J, leaving 5 bases between them. Germline V gives CDR1 SGDLS, CDR2 YYNGEE. The CDR3 is CASSVDENYGYTF. CDR3 nucleotides: TGTGCCAGCAGCGTAGACGAGAACTATGGCTACACCTTC. Filled out from reference TRBV9 and TRBJ1-2, the complete variable domain reads DSGVTQTPKHLITATGQRVTLRCSPRSGDLSVYWYQQSLDQGLQFLIQYYNGEERAKGNILERFSAQQFPDLHSELNLSSLELGDSALYFCASSVDENYGYTFGSGTRLTVV.

The chain recombines TRBV3-1 (or the pseudogene TRBV3-2) with TRBJ1-1; D is unresolved. The CDR3 spans 16 residues. The germline gives CDR1 LGHDT, CDR2 YNNKEL (reference sequence). Trimming removed 1 base at V and 10 bases at J, with 22 bases between. DNA for the CDR3: TGTGCCAGCAGCCAAGGTACTAGGGCAAAGCGGTACCCAGCTTTCTTT. Protein sequence: CASSQGTRAKRYPAFF.

The chain carries TRBV29-1 and TRBJ2-2; D gene uncertain. The length of the CDR3 is 12 residues. The V and J ends lost 2 bases and 7 bases respectively, with 8 bases between them. CDR1 is SQVTM, CDR2 ANQGSEA, per germline. The CDR3 nucleotides are TGCAGCGTTGAAACAAGGCACGGGGAGCTGTTTTTT. Amino acids: CSVETRHGELFF.

The CDR3 DNA follows: TGCGCCAGCAGCTTGAGCAGGTGGGAGGGACTGGACGACACAGATACGCAGTATTTT. Residues: CASSLSRWEGLDDTDTQYF. J is TRBJ2-3 and V is TRBV5-1, with 7 bases matching TRBD2. The CDR3 runs 19 residues. V was clipped by 1 base and J by 2 bases; unmatched bases: 16. Looked up from germline, CDR1 is SGHRS and CDR2 is YFSETQ.

The rearrangement uses TRBV7-2 and TRBJ2-7; TRBD2 aligns across 13 bases. The CDR3 has 15 residues. Per the germline V gene, CDR1 is SGHTA and CDR2 is FQGNSA. The trim removed 3 bases at V and 4 bases at J, leaving 3 bases unmatched. The CDR3 spells CASSFTSGRAYEQYF. In nucleotides, the CDR3 is TGTGCCAGCAGCTTTACTAGCGGGAGGGCTTACGAGCAGTACTTC.

This rearrangement joins TRBV27 to TRBJ1-2; 10 bases match TRBD1. The V gene end was trimmed by 5 bases and the J gene end by 6 bases; junction bases not matched to a gene: 6. Germline V lookup: CDR1 MNHEY, CDR2 SMNVEV (reference sequence). CDR3 length: 14 residues. As DNA, the CDR3 is TGTGCCAGCAGTCCGGACAGGGGGAGGGATGGCTACACCTTC. This codes for CASSPDRGRDGYTF.

V and J are TRBV28 and TRBJ2-1; D not resolved. Germline loops: CDR1 MDHEN, CDR2 SYDVKM. This CDR3 has 15 amino acids. The germline V and J ends were trimmed by 6 bases and 0 bases, with 12 bases remaining between them. The CDR3 bases are TGTGCCAGCAGGCCTACCTTCGACTCCTACAATGAGCAGTTCTTC. Its protein product is CASRPTFDSYNEQFF.

The chain uses TRBV7-3 and TRBJ2-2; D is possibly TRBD1 or TRBD2 (5 bases each). Per germline, CDR1 SGHTA and CDR2 FQGTGA. The germline V and J ends were trimmed by 5 bases and 6 bases, with 16 bases remaining between them. This CDR3 has 15 amino acids. The CDR3 DNA reads as TGTGCCAGCAGCCTCGGTCCTTTGGGGGCCGGGGAGCTGTTTTTT. Encoded protein: CASSLGPLGAGELFF.

The genes are TRBV6-5 and TRBJ1-3; weak D call: TRBD1 (6 bases). Germline-derived CDR1 and CDR2 are MNHEY and SVGAGI. Trimming pared 4 bases from V and 0 bases from J, leaving 7 bases between. The CDR3 contains 14 residues. As DNA, the CDR3 is TGTGCCAGCAGTTCACAGGGCTCTGGAAACACCATATATTTT. It is translated as CASSSQGSGNTIYF.

This clone was seen a single time. CDR3 sequence (DNA): TGTGCCAGCAGCTTGTTGACGCAGGACATTCAGTACTTC. It specifies CASSLLTQDIQYF. V gene TRBV5-6 combines with J gene TRBJ2-4; no definite D call. With 1 base removed from V and 8 bases from J, the gap between germline ends came to 10 bases. CDR1 and CDR2 (germline): SGHDT, YYEEEE. The CDR3 covers 13 residues.

In its sample, this clone was seen a few times. The rearrangement uses TRBV2 and TRBJ1-1; D possibly corresponds to TRBD1 (5 bases). Germline V gene lookup returns CDR1 SNHLY and CDR2 FYNNEI. V lost 7 bases to trimming and J lost 0 bases, with 12 bases between them. The CDR3 covers 14 residues. The DNA for the CDR3 is TGTGCCAGCACTATAGACAGACTGAACACTGAAGCTTTCTTT. It is translated as CASTIDRLNTEAFF.

This sequence joins TRBV4-3 and TRBJ2-1, with D maybe TRBD2 (6 bases). This CDR3 region has 14 residues. Germline V CDR1 and CDR2: LGHNA, YSLEER. The V and J ends lost 1 base and 9 bases respectively, with 13 bases between them. The CDR3: CASSQVGGPGEQFF. The CDR3 region has the DNA TGCGCCAGCAGCCAAGTAGGAGGGCCCGGTGAGCAGTTCTTC.

The chain uses TRBV7-2 and TRBJ2-3; perhaps TRBD2 as D (7 bases). V lost 6 bases to trimming and J lost 1 base, with 14 bases between them. The CDR3 runs to 15 residues. Germline loops: CDR1 SGHTA, CDR2 FQGNSA. Written as DNA, the CDR3 is TGTGCCAGCAGTCTAGGGGGGGTTGGCACAGATACGCAGTATTTT. Residues: CASSLGGVGTDTQYF.

The V call is TRBV5-1, the J call TRBJ1-1; D gene ambiguous. From germline, CDR1 is SGHRS and CDR2 YFSETQ. Trimming stripped 4 bases from V and 0 bases from J, with 7 bases between. CDR3 size: 13 residues. The CDR3 bases are TGCGCCAGCAGCAGGGATTTGAACACTGAAGCTTTCTTT. Amino acids: CASSRDLNTEAFF.

V gene TRBV19 combines with J gene TRBJ2-7, with 10 bases lining up with TRBD2. There are 14 residues in the CDR3. The germline gives CDR1 LNHDA, CDR2 SQIVND (reference sequence). The junction had 3 bases not matched to a gene; V was cut back by 4 bases and J by 3 bases. The DNA for the CDR3 is TGTGCCAGTAGTAGGTCTAGCGGGGGCTACGAGCAGTACTTC. It encodes CASSRSSGGYEQYF.

The rearrangement uses TRBV2 and TRBJ2-7; D not resolved. V was trimmed by 8 bases and J by 0 bases, leaving 8 bases between them. CDR3 length: 12 amino acids. Germline lookup yields CDR1 SNHLY and CDR2 FYNNEI. CDR3 sequence reads: CASARSSYEQYF. CDR3 DNA: TGTGCCAGCGCGAGAAGCTCCTACGAGCAGTACTTC.

This chain links TRBV13 with TRBJ2-7; 10 nucleotides agree with TRBD2. V dropped 3 bases and J dropped 3; count of bases not matched to a gene: 8. Germline V gene lookup returns CDR1 PRHDT and CDR2 FYEKMQ (reference sequence). This CDR3 is built from 16 residues. The CDR3 loop reads CASSLSSSGSIYEQYF. For the CDR3, the DNA is TGTGCCAGCAGCTTGTCGTCTAGCGGGAGTATCTACGAGCAGTACTTC.